The T cell receptor beta chain described here comes from a study of blood T cell repertoires in COVID-19. Using immunoSEQ multiplex PCR, the repertoire was profiled, and TCRdb retains in-frame clones only, with some absent. The sample gives 450,000 to 500,000 clones, over 75% of which show up once; 3.2% is in the top ten. The origin of this receptor is a human donor in a cohort sampled during active COVID-19. Source material: peripheral blood.

The CDR3 bases are TGTGCCAGCTCACCGGGCAGGGTCAATTCACCCCTCCACTTT. Translating it yields CASSPGRVNSPLHF. The chain uses TRBV18 and TRBJ1-6, with D possibly TRBD1 on 5 matching bases. V was clipped by 3 bases and J by 7 bases, with 10 bases between them. In germline, CDR1 is KGHSH, CDR2 LQKENI. The length of the CDR3 is 14 residues.